The T cell receptor beta chain under discussion was sequenced for a study of T-cell reconstitution after alpha-beta-depleted transplantation in children. Study-level findings and limits: The high TCRbeta diversity at day 60 in some patients came from surviving recipient T cells and thymic progenitors. A year post-transplant, T-cell counts and diversity derived mostly from newly produced T cells. Reportedly, alpha-beta T cells present about two months post-transplant originated from several hundred expanded clones of graft origin.

CDR3 length: 11 amino acids. V was trimmed by 4 bases and J by 4 bases, leaving 4 bases between them. Germline V CDR1 and CDR2: MGHDK, SYGVNS. Within the sample, this clonotype is medium-sized. Antigen specificity is unknown. Preparation of the TCRbeta library used unique molecular identifiers. TCRdb reprocessed the PCR reads via MiXCR and lists one record per CDR3 protein. The profile shows about 110,000 distinct CDR3 sequences, approximately 6.6% of them singletons. Material: PBMCs, mostly from graft donor cells, obtained 360 days after TCRalphabeta/CD19-depleted stem cell transplant. The receptor was derived from a male patient between 2 and 9 years old who had a stem cell transplant for acute lymphoblastic leukemia, so the T cells may come from the graft donor. V and J are TRBV25-1 and TRBJ1-2, with no clear D. The CDR3 loop reads CASSVGYGYTF. The CDR3 DNA follows: TGTGCCAGCAGTGTGGGCTATGGCTACACCTTC.